This T cell receptor beta chain was sequenced for a study of T-cell memory formation after mild COVID-19. Study as a whole: There were largely donor-specific TCR clusters.

This clonotype showed up just a few times. As yet, its antigen is unknown. Whole-study findings and limits: Clones that contracted from day 15 to 85 had balanced CD4/CD8; later expanders were CD4+ biased.

This CDR3 has 17 amino acids. Germline V gene lookup returns CDR1 LGHDT and CDR2 YNNKEL (reference sequence). With 4 bases clipped from V and 0 bases from J, the junction kept 6 bases outside the gene matches. Via MiXCR, TCRdb re-called the 5' RACE reads, giving one row per CDR3 protein. The sample consists of roughly 450,000 distinct CDR3 sequences, roughly 18% of them appearing once. The sequenced sample was PBMCs or a T cell subset sorted from them (not recorded which). The V and J genes are TRBV3-1 and TRBJ1-6; TRBD1 matches at 7 bases. This TCR came from a man aged 18 to 35 who had mild COVID-19 (a few samples of this study predate the infection). Cell type and time point are not known. In DNA form, the CDR3 reads TGTGCCAGCAGCCCCGCCAGGGGGGGCTCCTATAATTCACCCCTCCACTTT. The encoded protein is CASSPARGGSYNSPLHF.